The 10 T cell receptor beta chains reported below all come from one sample, sequenced in a study of shared T cell receptors in the human thymus. The protocol was immunoSEQ multiplex PCR, while the TCRdb copy is restricted to in-frame clones and leaves out a portion. The sample consists of 550,000 to 800,000 clones, roughly 85% of them appearing once. This same sample was also taken into another study, of human thymus T cells.

Sample: thymocytes. All receptors derive from a girl under two years old with a congenital heart defect.

The V call is TRBV9, the J call TRBJ2-7; 9 nucleotides match TRBD1. Germline CDR1 reads SGDLS; CDR2 reads YYNGEE. This CDR3 comprises 13 residues. Losses at the gene ends were 7 bases for V and 3 bases for J; bases not matched to a gene: 5. Here the CDR3 reads CASDPGQGYEQYF. CDR3 bases: TGTGCCAGCGATCCGGGACAGGGCTACGAGCAGTACTTC.

The rearrangement links TRBV9 to TRBJ1-2, with 7 bases aligning to TRBD1. The J segment lost 3 bases and the V segment lost 2 bases, leaving 4 bases of the junction unmatched. Germline V CDR1 and CDR2: SGDLS, YYNGEE. The CDR3 consists of 14 residues. The CDR3 loop is CASSVRGQDYGYTF. The CDR3 coding sequence is TGTGCCAGCAGCGTGAGGGGGCAGGACTATGGCTACACCTTC.

This chain joins TRBV2 and TRBJ2-7; 10 bases are a match to TRBD1. The CDR3 consists of 15 residues. Germline trimming cut 5 bases from V and 3 bases from J; bases unmatched to any gene: 7. The germline V gene has CDR1 SNHLY and CDR2 FYNNEI. CDR3 bases: TGTGCCAGCAGTTCCCCGGGACAGGGGATCTACGAGCAGTACTTC. Its translation: CASSSPGQGIYEQYF.

The CDR3 region has the DNA TGTGCCAGCAGTGAAGCGAGGGGGACAGTCAATCAGCCCCAGCATTTT. It is translated as CASSEARGTVNQPQHF. This chain joins TRBV6-1 and TRBJ1-5; 7 nucleotides align to TRBD1. V was pared by 0 bases and J by 3 bases, with 5 bases of the junction left unmatched. The length of the CDR3 is 16 residues. Germline V gene lookup returns CDR1 MNHNS and CDR2 SASEGT.

The V and J genes are TRBV18 and TRBJ1-1; D not certain. There are 19 residues in the CDR3. CDR1 KGHSH and CDR2 LQKENI come from the germline V gene. The V end lost 0 bases, the J end lost 3 bases, and 23 bases lay between the germline ends. In nucleotides, the CDR3 is TGTGCCAGCTCACCACCCCGCTCCGGGGTCAACCCTCCGGACACTGAAGCTTTCTTT. Translating gives CASSPPRSGVNPPDTEAFF.

This chain uses TRBV5-5 with TRBJ1-6; TRBD1 is a possible D gene (6 bases). V shed 5 bases and J shed 9 bases, with 9 bases lying between them. Per the germline V gene, CDR1 is SGHKS and CDR2 is YYEKEE (reference sequence). CDR3 size: 12 residues. The CDR3 loop reads CASSSRGSPLHF. The DNA for the CDR3 is TGTGCCAGCAGTTCCAGGGGTTCACCCCTCCACTTT.

This clone was detected once. This sequence joins TRBV11-2 and TRBJ2-7; 7 bases are shared with TRBD2. The length of the CDR3 is 12 residues. Germline V CDR1 and CDR2: SGHAT, FQNNGV. J gave up 5 bases and V 10 bases, and 8 bases lay outside the gene matches. The CDR3 here is CAITLGGNEQYF. The CDR3, as DNA: TGTGCCATCACCCTGGGGGGGAACGAGCAGTACTTC.

This clone has just a few counts. V gene TRBV27 combines with J gene TRBJ2-2; weak D call: TRBD1 (5 bases). The CDR3 runs to 14 residues. Germline V lookup: CDR1 MNHEY, CDR2 SMNVEV (reference sequence). V lost 3 bases, J lost 5 bases, and 10 bases lay in between. The CDR3 DNA is TGTGCCAGCAGTTTGGGGCAGGAGACCGGGGAGCTGTTTTTT. It is translated as CASSLGQETGELFF.

The rearrangement joins TRBV6-5 to TRBJ2-5; D perhaps matches TRBD2 (5 bases). V was pared by 0 bases and J by 5 bases, with 13 bases between. CDR3 length: 15 amino acids. Germline values: CDR1 MNHEY, CDR2 SVGAGI. The CDR3 DNA is TGTGCCAGCAGTTACTCCCAAGGCCCGGGGGAGACCCAGTACTTC. Protein: CASSYSQGPGETQYF.

The chain links TRBV7-9 to TRBJ2-5; tentatively, D is TRBD2 (5 bases). The CDR3 spans 14 residues. Germline CDR1 and CDR2: SEHNR and FQNEAQ (reference sequence). V shed 5 bases and J shed 5 bases, with 15 bases lying between them. The CDR3 DNA reads as TGTGCCAGCAGCCTTCGCGGACTTTGGGAGACCCAGTACTTC. Translation gives CASSLRGLWETQYF.